The 3 T cell receptor beta chains below were found in one sample sequenced in a study of cytomegalovirus exposure and HLA in healthy donors. TCRdb's table, derived via immunoSEQ multiplex PCR, lists solely in-frame clones and lacks some. The sample lists over 150,000 clones, 86% seen once, with 20% to 25% in the top ten. Sequenced input: PBMCs. The receptor set was obtained from a man between 18 and 29 years old in good health and CMV-seropositive.

The genes are TRBV11-3 and TRBJ2-1; 16 positions match TRBD2. CDR1 is SGHNT, CDR2 YENEEA, per germline. V was pared by 2 bases and J by 4 bases, with 11 bases of the junction left unmatched. The CDR3 is 20 residues long. This chain's CDR3 is CASSLSRPGTSGRGYNEQFF. Written as DNA, the CDR3 is TGTGCCAGCAGCTTATCCCGACCAGGGACTAGCGGGAGGGGGTACAATGAGCAGTTCTTC.

This clone was detected only once. This chain links TRBV7-2 with TRBJ2-1; no definite D call. The germline V gene has CDR1 SGHTA and CDR2 FQGNSA. V was cut by 2 bases and J by 5 bases, with 19 bases left in between. The CDR3 runs 17 residues. In DNA form, the CDR3 reads TGTGCCAGCAGCTTAATGGCAGGTGTTCATCCGGACAATGAGCAGTTCTTC. Translating it yields CASSLMAGVHPDNEQFF.

The V and J genes are TRBV10-3 and TRBJ2-5, with D possibly being TRBD2 (6 bases). Germline CDR1 is ENHRY and CDR2 is SYGVKD. Deletions cut 8 bases from V and 2 bases from J, with 15 bases between. This CDR3 has 14 amino acids. CDR3 sequence: CAIGTQGAQETQYF. The CDR3 coding sequence is TGTGCCATCGGGACTCAGGGAGCACAAGAGACCCAGTACTTC.